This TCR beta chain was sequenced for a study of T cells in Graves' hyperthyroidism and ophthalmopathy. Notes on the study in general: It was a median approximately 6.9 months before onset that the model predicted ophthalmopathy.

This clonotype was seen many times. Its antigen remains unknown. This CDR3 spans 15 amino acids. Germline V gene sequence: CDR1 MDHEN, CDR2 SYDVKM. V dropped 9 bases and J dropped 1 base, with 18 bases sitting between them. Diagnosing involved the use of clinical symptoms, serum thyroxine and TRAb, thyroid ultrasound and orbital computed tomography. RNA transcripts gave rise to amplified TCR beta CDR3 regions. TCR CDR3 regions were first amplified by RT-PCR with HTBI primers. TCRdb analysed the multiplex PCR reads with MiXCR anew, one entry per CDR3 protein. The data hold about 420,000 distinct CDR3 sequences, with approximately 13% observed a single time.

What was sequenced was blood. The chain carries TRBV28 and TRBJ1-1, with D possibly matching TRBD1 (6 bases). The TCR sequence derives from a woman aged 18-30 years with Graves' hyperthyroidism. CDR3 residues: CASSSGALGNTEAFF. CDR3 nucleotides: TGTGCCAGTTCGTCGGGGGCCCTCGGGAACACTGAAGCTTTCTTT.